The 23 T cell receptor beta chains reported below all come from one sample, sequenced in a study of cytomegalovirus exposure and HLA in healthy donors. The PCR made use of 60 Vbeta and 13 Jbeta primers. The data were produced by immunoSEQ multiplex PCR, yet TCRdb's version contains in-frame clones alone and is incomplete. This sample has approximately 260,000 clones, with just under 85% found just once. The sample consisted of PBMCs. The receptors stem from a woman in her 40s in good health and CMV-seropositive.

This clone was observed a single time. The V call is TRBV11-2, the J call TRBJ2-1, with TRBD2 matching 7 bases. The V gene end was trimmed by 7 bases and the J gene end by 7 bases; junction bases not matched to a gene: 10. The length of the CDR3 is 14 residues. Germline assignment: CDR1 SGHAT and CDR2 FQNNGV. The CDR3 region is CASTGRALANEQFF. The CDR3 region has the DNA TGTGCCAGCACAGGCCGGGCACTAGCGAATGAGCAGTTCTTC.

The sample holds a few counts of this clone. The DNA of the CDR3 is TGTGCCAGCAGCGGAGAAGCGGGATGGATCCCAGATACGCAGTATTTT. It yields the protein CASSGEAGWIPDTQYF. This chain uses TRBV7-6 with TRBJ2-3; 7 nucleotides agree with TRBD2. Germline V gene sequence: CDR1 SGHVS, CDR2 FNYEAQ. The CDR3 covers 16 residues. V shed 5 bases, J shed 4 bases, and the junction held 12 bases outside the gene matches.

The chain uses TRBV5-1 and TRBJ2-3, with 11 bases that match TRBD2. The V gene end was trimmed by 0 bases and the J gene end by 0 bases; junction bases not matched to a gene: 3. The CDR3 consists of 17 residues. Germline V gene lookup returns CDR1 SGHRS and CDR2 YFSETQ. The DNA for the CDR3 is TGCGCCAGCAGCTTGGCCCGGACTAGCGGGAGCACAGATACGCAGTATTTT. Amino acid sequence: CASSLARTSGSTDTQYF.

A single count supports this clone. This rearrangement joins TRBV27 to TRBJ2-3; 9 bases agree with TRBD2. V dropped 3 bases and J dropped 6; count of bases not matched to a gene: 1. This CDR3 contains 13 residues. Germline V gene data show CDR1 as MNHEY and CDR2 as SMNVEV (reference sequence). The CDR3 region is CASSFSGRDTQYF. The CDR3 DNA reads TGTGCCAGCAGTTTCAGCGGGAGGGATACGCAGTATTTT.

The rearrangement links TRBV4-1 to TRBJ1-3, with D possibly TRBD1 on 6 matching bases. Germline assignment: CDR1 MGHRA and CDR2 YSYEKL. The CDR3 extends over 17 amino acids. Trimming took 0 bases from V and 0 from J, leaving 12 bases between them. CDR3 sequence (DNA): TGCGCCAGCAGCCAAGAAAACAGGGCTACCTCTGGAAACACCATATATTTT. It translates to CASSQENRATSGNTIYF.

This clone has only a few counts. The V gene is TRBV18, the J gene TRBJ1-2, with 10 bases aligning to TRBD1. The ends lost 3 bases at V and 3 bases at J; junction bases unmatched: 10. CDR1 and CDR2 from the germline V gene are KGHSH and LQKENI. This CDR3 has 17 residues. CDR3 residues: CASSPMDRGLIDYGYTF. The CDR3 nucleotides read TGTGCCAGCTCACCCATGGACAGGGGGTTAATTGACTATGGCTACACCTTC. Complete variable domain (other parts from reference TRBV18 and TRBJ1-2): NAGVMQNPRHLVRRRGQEARLRCSPMKGHSHVYWYRQLPEEGLKFMVYLQKENIIDESGMPKERFSAEFPKEGPSILRIQQVVRGDSAAYFCASSPMDRGLIDYGYTFGSGTRLTVV.

The chain employs TRBV5-1 and TRBJ2-7, with 7 nucleotides matching TRBD2. CDR1 and CDR2 (germline): SGHRS, YFSETQ. Germline trimming cut 0 bases from V and 2 bases from J; bases unmatched to any gene: 5. This CDR3 spans 15 amino acids. The CDR3 bases are TGCGCCAGCAGCTTGGGGCTAGCGGAGACCTACGAGCAGTACTTC. It codes for CASSLGLAETYEQYF.

This rearrangement joins TRBV2 to TRBJ2-1, with TRBD2 matching 8 bases. Germline CDR1 is SNHLY and CDR2 is FYNNEI. This CDR3 spans 13 amino acids. With 6 bases clipped from V and 12 bases from J, the junction kept 10 bases outside the gene matches. The CDR3 protein is CASSQEGTSGQFF. CDR3 DNA: TGTGCCAGCAGCCAAGAAGGAACTAGCGGGCAGTTCTTC.

V and J are TRBV5-6 and TRBJ1-6; 7 bases are shared with TRBD1. V shed 6 bases, J shed 5 bases, and the junction held 2 bases outside the gene matches. Germline CDR1 reads SGHDT; CDR2 reads YYEEEE. The CDR3 covers 13 residues. The CDR3 is CASNRGDNSPLHF. The DNA for the CDR3 is TGTGCCAGCAACAGGGGCGATAATTCACCCCTCCACTTT.

The V call is TRBV5-8, the J call TRBJ1-5, with D tentatively TRBD1 (6 bases). Trimming left V 0 bases short and J 0 bases short, with 10 bases between. The CDR3 loop spans 16 amino acids. Germline V lookup: CDR1 SGHTS, CDR2 YDEGEE. The CDR3 region has the DNA TGTGCCAGCAGCTTGGCGGGACATTATAGCAATCAGCCCCAGCATTTT. Amino acids: CASSLAGHYSNQPQHF.

The gene calls are TRBV6-5 and TRBJ1-5; D is undetermined. Deletions cut 6 bases from V and 3 bases from J, with 12 bases between. The CDR3 is made up of 14 amino acids. Germline CDR1 reads MNHEY; CDR2 reads SVGAGI. The CDR3 bases are TGTGCCAGCAGCGCAGACGGGTACAATCAGCCCCAGCATTTT. Protein sequence: CASSADGYNQPQHF.

The chain combines TRBV5-6 with TRBJ2-7; 10 bases line up with TRBD1. Germline V CDR1 and CDR2: SGHDT, YYEEEE. V shed 4 bases, J shed 4 bases, and the junction held 8 bases outside the gene matches. The CDR3 contains 15 residues. CDR3 residues: CASSRDRGRFYEQYF. CDR3 DNA: TGTGCCAGCAGCCGGGACAGGGGACGATTTTACGAGCAGTACTTC. The variable domain in full, with the rest retrieved from reference TRBV5-6 and TRBJ2-7, is DAGVTQSPTHLIKTRGQQVTLRCSPKSGHDTVSWYQQALGQGPQFIFQYYEEEERQRGNFPDRFSGHQFPNYSSELNVNALLLGDSALYLCASSRDRGRFYEQYFGPGTRLTVT.

The rearrangement links TRBV2 to TRBJ2-2, with a possible D match to TRBD1 (6 bases). Trimming removed 0 bases from V and 7 bases from J, with 12 bases in between. Germline assignment: CDR1 SNHLY and CDR2 FYNNEI. There are 15 residues in the CDR3. CDR3 nucleotide sequence: TGTGCCAGCAGTGAAGCGCTTTTAGGGGGCGGGGAGCTGTTTTTT. Its translation: CASSEALLGGGELFF.

The CDR3 nucleotides read TGTGCCAGCTCACCCAGGGAAAGGAACTATGGCTACACCTTC. Residues: CASSPRERNYGYTF. The chain joins TRBV18 to TRBJ1-2, with D possibly TRBD1 on 5 matching bases. The CDR3 loop spans 14 amino acids. The germline V and J ends were trimmed by 3 bases and 2 bases, with 10 bases remaining between them. CDR1 KGHSH and CDR2 LQKENI come from the germline V gene.

This chain links TRBV6-5 with TRBJ2-5, with D unclear. The CDR3 is 12 residues long. The V end lost 8 bases, the J end lost 5 bases, and 12 bases lay between the germline ends. Germline CDR1 and CDR2: MNHEY and SVGAGI. The CDR3 protein is CASSGFRETQYF. The CDR3 DNA reads TGTGCCAGCTCAGGTTTTCGGGAGACCCAGTACTTC.

This clone has just one count. The chain joins TRBV12-5 to TRBJ2-1; D not resolved. Germline V gives CDR1 LGHNT, CDR2 FRNRAP. V was trimmed by 4 bases and J by 8 bases, leaving 18 bases between them. The CDR3 loop spans 15 amino acids. The CDR3 nucleotides read TGTGCTAGTGGTTCCGCCGAGGCGGCGAGCGATGAGCAGTTCTTC. This codes for CASGSAEAASDEQFF.

The chain joins TRBV28 to TRBJ1-2; no firm D call. V gave up 3 bases and J gave up 8 bases, with 7 bases separating them. CDR3 length: 11 residues. Looked up from germline, CDR1 is MDHEN and CDR2 is SYDVKM. Here the CDR3 reads CASSFRLGYTF. In nucleotides, the CDR3 is TGTGCCAGCAGTTTTCGACTCGGCTACACCTTC.

The rearrangement links TRBV28 to TRBJ2-7; 9 positions agree with TRBD2. In germline, CDR1 is MDHEN, CDR2 SYDVKM. The trim removed 1 base at V and 3 bases at J, leaving 4 bases unmatched. There are 15 residues in the CDR3. The CDR3 nucleotides read TGTGCCAGCAGTTTATTTAGTAGCGGGAGCTACGAGCAGTACTTC. It translates to CASSLFSSGSYEQYF.

The chain has TRBV28 and TRBJ1-6; TRBD1 aligns across 12 bases. J was trimmed by 4 bases and V by 6 bases; bases with no gene match: 7. The V gene's germline CDR1 is MDHEN and CDR2 SYDVKM. This CDR3 spans 17 amino acids. The CDR3 protein is CASRGGGQGAYNSPLHF. The CDR3 nucleotides read TGTGCCAGCAGGGGAGGGGGACAGGGGGCTTATAATTCACCCCTCCACTTT.

The V gene is TRBV11-2, the J gene TRBJ2-1, with TRBD1 identical over 8 bases. V lost 6 bases, J lost 4 bases, and 5 bases stayed unmatched. Germline loops: CDR1 SGHAT, CDR2 FQNNGV. The CDR3 covers 14 residues. Written as DNA, the CDR3 is TGTGCCAGCAGACCCGGGACAGGATACAATGAGCAGTTCTTC. It translates to CASRPGTGYNEQFF.

V and J are TRBV25-1 and TRBJ2-7; 9 bases align to TRBD2. CDR3 size: 14 residues. Trimming cost V 7 bases and J 7 bases; bases outside gene matches: 11. The V gene's germline CDR1 is MGHDK and CDR2 SYGVNS. The CDR3 nucleotides read TGTGCCAGCATAGATAGCGGGAGATCTAGTGAGCAGTACTTC. It codes for CASIDSGRSSEQYF.

V usage is TRBV5-5 and J usage is TRBJ1-5, with 7 nucleotides matching TRBD1. V trimming: 0 bases; J trimming: 7 bases; junction bases outside the gene matches: 4. The CDR3 is 14 amino acids. Germline V CDR1 and CDR2: SGHKS, YYEKEE (reference sequence). CDR3 sequence: CASSLDTRGQPQHF. The CDR3 DNA follows: TGTGCCAGCAGCTTGGACACCAGGGGGCAGCCCCAGCATTTT.

The table lists this clone with a count of one. This chain joins TRBV5-1 and TRBJ2-5; TRBD2 aligns across 11 bases. V dropped 5 bases and J dropped 0; count of bases not matched to a gene: 6. Germline assignment: CDR1 SGHRS and CDR2 YFSETQ. CDR3 length: 16 amino acids. The CDR3: CASRPPGLADQETQYF. For the CDR3, the DNA is TGCGCCAGCAGGCCTCCGGGACTAGCGGACCAAGAGACCCAGTACTTC.